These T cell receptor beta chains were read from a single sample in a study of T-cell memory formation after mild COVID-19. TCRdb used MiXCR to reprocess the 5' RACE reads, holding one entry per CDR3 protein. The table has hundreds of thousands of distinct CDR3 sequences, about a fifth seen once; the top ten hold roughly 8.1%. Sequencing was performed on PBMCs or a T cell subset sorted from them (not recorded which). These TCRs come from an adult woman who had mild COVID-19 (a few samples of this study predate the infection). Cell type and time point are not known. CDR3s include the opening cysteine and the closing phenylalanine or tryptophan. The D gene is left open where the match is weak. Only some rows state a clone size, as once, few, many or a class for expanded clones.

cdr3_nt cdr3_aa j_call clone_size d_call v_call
TGTGCCAGCAGCTCCGGCGGGGGGGTGAACACTGAAGCTTTCTTT CASSSGGGVNTEAFF TRBJ1-1 NA NA TRBV7-2
TGCAGCGTCGGGGGCAGGGGACCCTACGAGCAGTACTTC CSVGGRGPYEQYF TRBJ2-7 many NA TRBV29-1
TGTGCCAGCAGCCCCTCCCGGACGCCGGTGAGTGCAGATACGCAGTATTTT CASSPSRTPVSADTQYF TRBJ2-3 few NA TRBV5-6
TGTGCCAGCAGTGGAGACAGGTTTCGCACAGATACGCAGTATTTT CASSGDRFRTDTQYF TRBJ2-3 NA NA TRBV11-2
TGTGCCAGCAAGCCTGGGGGGACAGGGGGCTCAAACACTGAAGCTTTCTTT CASKPGGTGGSNTEAFF TRBJ1-1 few TRBD1 TRBV25-1
TGTGCCAGCAACCACGGGACTCTCGTCCGGGGGGAGCTGTTTTTT CASNHGTLVRGELFF TRBJ2-2 NA NA TRBV14
TGTGCCAGCAGCCCCGTGGGGGGGTACGAGCAGTACTTC CASSPVGGYEQYF TRBJ2-7 NA TRBD2 TRBV7-9
TGCGCCAGCAGCCAAGGGTTGAGAGATCTGATGAACACTGAAGCTTTCTTT CASSQGLRDLMNTEAFF TRBJ1-1 few NA TRBV4-1
TGTGCCAGCAGCTTGGAGGGAGCGGCCTCCTACAATGAGCAGTTCTTC CASSLEGAASYNEQFF TRBJ2-1 NA NA TRBV5-6
TGTGCCAGCAGCTCTTACAGGGCCACTGAAGCTTTCTTT CASSSYRATEAFF TRBJ1-1 NA NA TRBV5-6
TGCAGTGCCCGCCCACGGGCCGACACCCGGGCTTTCTTT CSARPRADTRAFF TRBJ1-1 NA NA TRBV20-1
TGTGCCAGCAGCGTAGGTGGTCGCGGGAGCGGCGATGAGCAGTTCTTC CASSVGGRGSGDEQFF TRBJ2-1 few TRBD2 TRBV9
TGTGCCGCCTTCGAAGGGCGGACTGAAGCTTTCTTT CAAFEGRTEAFF TRBJ1-1 NA NA TRBV30
TGTGCCAGCAGCTTAGCAACAGGGTCTGGAAACACCATATATTTT CASSLATGSGNTIYF TRBJ1-3 NA NA TRBV7-2
TGTGCCAGCAGCTTCCTTGGCATTGGCACAGATACGCAGTATTTT CASSFLGIGTDTQYF TRBJ2-3 many NA TRBV5-6
TGTGCCTCCCTGCCGGGACTAGCGGCCGCCGGTTGGGAGACCCAGTACTTC CASLPGLAAAGWETQYF TRBJ2-5 NA TRBD2 TRBV30
TGCGCCAGCAGCCAAGATAAAGTGAGCGGGGGACATAACGAGCAGTACTTC CASSQDKVSGGHNEQYF TRBJ2-7 few TRBD2 TRBV4-1
TGTGCCAGCAGCTTGACGTCAGGGTATCGCGAGACCCAGTACTTC CASSLTSGYRETQYF TRBJ2-5 NA NA TRBV5-4
TGCGCCAGCAGCCAAGAGCGAGCGGGAGATCGGGAGCAGTACTTC CASSQERAGDREQYF TRBJ2-7 few TRBD2 TRBV4-3
TGTGCCAGCTCACCACAGCGGCAAGAGACCCAGTACTTC CASSPQRQETQYF TRBJ2-5 few NA TRBV18
TGTGCCAGCAGTTACTCGAATGCAGATACGCAGTATTTT CASSYSNADTQYF TRBJ2-3 many NA TRBV6-5
TGCAGCGTTGCCCGGGACTACACCGCCTACAATGAGCAGTTCTTC CSVARDYTAYNEQFF TRBJ2-1 NA TRBD2 TRBV29-1
TGTGCCAGCAGCTTCGACTGGGTGGGCGAGCAGTACTTC CASSFDWVGEQYF TRBJ2-7 few NA TRBV5-5
TGCGCCAGCAGCTTGGAGGGCGGGAGTAGAACAGATACGCAGTATTTT CASSLEGGSRTDTQYF TRBJ2-3 NA TRBD2 TRBV5-1
TGCGCCAGCAGCCCAGATCCGCGGAATGAGCAGTTCTTC CASSPDPRNEQFF TRBJ2-1 NA NA TRBV5-1
TGTGCTAGCAGCAAGGGGGGGGCGTGGAATGAGCAGTTCTTC CASSKGGAWNEQFF TRBJ2-1 NA NA TRBV4-2